These 14 T cell receptor beta chains were all obtained from the same sample, sequenced in a study of T cells expressing NK-cell markers. TCRdb re-called the 5' RACE reads and gives one entry per CDR3 protein, without DNA. The sample yields just under 150,000 distinct CDR3 sequences, of which the top ten take up more than 10%. Sequenced input: blood T cells: a sorted CD56 or NKG2C T cell subset, CD4+ or CD8+ T cells, or bulk PBMC T cells (not recorded which). These receptors were taken from a man between 18 and 35 years old in good health.

This chain connects TRBV6-6 to TRBJ2-5. Germline V gene lookup returns CDR1 MNHNY and CDR2 SVGAGI (reference sequence). This CDR3 region has 11 residues. The CDR3 sequence is CAGRMGETQYF.

CDR3 protein: CAHHGEDTTDTQYF. This chain connects TRBV30 to TRBJ2-3; the TCRdb call, TRBD2, lacks DNA for checking. The CDR3 spans 14 residues. The V gene's germline CDR1 is GTSNPN and CDR2 SVGIG (reference sequence).

This chain uses TRBV11-2 with TRBJ2-3; TCRdb outputs TRBD2, but without DNA this stays unchecked. The germline CDR1 and CDR2 sequences are SGHAT and FQNNGV. This CDR3 spans 15 amino acids. The CDR3 spells CASSETQAGLDTQYF.

This chain uses TRBV19 with TRBJ2-3; TCRdb's assignment of TRBD2 cannot be checked, as there is no DNA. Germline CDR1 is LNHDA and CDR2 is SQIVND (reference sequence). The CDR3 has 18 residues. The CDR3 sequence: CASSIALLAGASTDTQYF. Together with reference TRBV19 and TRBJ2-3, the CDR3 gives the full variable domain: DGGITQSPKYLFRKEGQNVTLSCEQNLNHDAMYWYRQDPGQGLRLIYYSQIVNDFQKGDIAEGYSVSREKKESFPLTVTSAQKNPTAFYLCASSIALLAGASTDTQYFGPGTRLTVL.

This rearrangement joins TRBV12-3 or TRBV12-4 to TRBJ2-5. The CDR3 contains 12 residues. CDR3 sequence reads: CASSRGSETQYF.

The CDR3 sequence is CASSLAGGETDTQYF. This sequence joins TRBV7-8 and TRBJ2-3; TCRdb gives TRBD1 as the D gene, but with no DNA this cannot be confirmed. The CDR3 runs to 15 residues. The germline V gene encodes CDR1 SGHVS and CDR2 FQNEAQ.

The chain combines TRBV29-1 with TRBJ2-1. Germline V CDR1 and CDR2: SQVTM, ANQGSEA. The CDR3 covers 13 residues. CDR3 protein: CSARQSSYNEQFF.

The rearrangement joins TRBV19 to TRBJ2-1. Germline CDR1 is LNHDA and CDR2 is SQIVND (reference sequence). The CDR3 spans 15 residues. Here the CDR3 reads CASSMLREFHNEQFF. Using reference TRBV19 and TRBJ2-1 for the parts outside the CDR3, the full variable domain is DGGITQSPKYLFRKEGQNVTLSCEQNLNHDAMYWYRQDPGQGLRLIYYSQIVNDFQKGDIAEGYSVSREKKESFPLTVTSAQKNPTAFYLCASSMLREFHNEQFFGPGTRLTVL.

This rearrangement joins TRBV19 to TRBJ2-7; TCRdb outputs TRBD2, but without DNA this stays unchecked. Per germline, CDR1 LNHDA and CDR2 SQIVND (reference sequence). This CDR3 is 14 amino acids long. CDR3 protein: CASSPTSGHYEQYF.

This chain connects TRBV19 to TRBJ2-2. CDR3 length: 12 residues. CDR1 is LNHDA and CDR2 is SQIVND in the germline V gene (reference sequence). The CDR3 loop is CASSAYTGELFF. Full variable domain (remainder filled in from reference TRBV19 and TRBJ2-2): DGGITQSPKYLFRKEGQNVTLSCEQNLNHDAMYWYRQDPGQGLRLIYYSQIVNDFQKGDIAEGYSVSREKKESFPLTVTSAQKNPTAFYLCASSAYTGELFFGEGSRLTVL.

The J gene is TRBJ2-1, the V gene TRBV6-2 or TRBV6-3; TCRdb picks TRBD1, but there is no DNA to check that call. This CDR3 has 16 amino acids. The germline V gene encodes CDR1 MNHEY and CDR2 SVGEGT. This CDR3 is CASSRLAAGAYNEQFF.

V and J are TRBV5-4 and TRBJ2-7. The CDR3 loop spans 13 amino acids. Per germline, CDR1 SGHNT and CDR2 YYREEE (reference sequence). CDR3 amino acids: CASSLEGIYEQYF.

This chain uses TRBV12-3 or TRBV12-4 with TRBJ2-7; absent DNA, TCRdb's TRBD2 call cannot be checked. This CDR3 spans 15 amino acids. The CDR3 loop is CASSPGTDPTYEQYF.

This chain joins TRBV29-1 and TRBJ2-7; the D call from TCRdb, TRBD2, cannot be confirmed without DNA. CDR3 length: 17 residues. CDR1 SQVTM and CDR2 ANQGSEA come from the germline V gene. CDR3 sequence reads: CSVEDMAGPGTSYEQYF.